This TCR beta chain was found in a study of graft-versus-host responses after intestinal transplantation. Study overall: As for transplant type, recipients had multivisceral, liver-intestinal, or isolated intestinal grafts. After anti-thymocyte globulin induction, recipients took tacrolimus and steroids for about 3 years.

Findings and caveats of the study: The highest levels of circulating GvH clones went along with early declines in HvG clones after transplant. Recipient-marrow GvH clones were detected, some having first appeared in ileum or blood.

Trimming took 3 bases from V and 6 from J, leaving 7 bases between them. The V gene's germline CDR1 is SGDLS and CDR2 YYNGEE. There are 12 residues in the CDR3. The table came from immunoSEQ multiplex PCR; TCRdb's copy has only in-frame clones and leaves some out. The profile shows around 30,000 clones, 85% to 95% of them singletons. Notes on this clone: The antigen remains unidentified.

This TCR derives from a human patient who received an intestinal transplant, so some T cells may come from the graft donor. The rearrangement links TRBV9 to TRBJ1-5, with D unclear. The sample was PBMCs, taken about 62 days after intestinal transplant. The CDR3 sequence: CASSAGFQPQHF. CDR3 nucleotides: TGTGCCAGCAGCGCGGGGTTTCAGCCCCAGCATTTT. Filled out from reference TRBV9 and TRBJ1-5, the complete variable domain reads DSGVTQTPKHLITATGQRVTLRCSPRSGDLSVYWYQQSLDQGLQFLIQYYNGEERAKGNILERFSAQQFPDLHSELNLSSLELGDSALYFCASSAGFQPQHFGDGTRLSIL.